Following are 27 T cell receptor beta chains from one sample sequenced in a study of CD8+ T cells in alopecia areata. Extracted RNA was reverse transcribed, and the resulting cDNA served as sequencing template. TCRdb's copy holds only in-frame clones and misses some; the assay was immunoSEQ multiplex PCR. The sample contains 45,000 to 70,000 clones, around 96% of which appear only once. Sequenced here: CD8+ T cells sorted from blood, sampled at week 0. These receptors were taken from a human donor with alopecia areata.

V and J are TRBV19 and TRBJ1-2; 7 bases line up with TRBD1. The CDR3 extends over 13 amino acids. CDR1 LNHDA and CDR2 SQIVND come from the germline V gene (reference sequence). Trimming at V came to 8 bases and at J to 6 bases, leaving 9 bases not matched to a gene. The CDR3 nucleotides read TGTGCCAGTCAACAACAGGGGATGAATGGCTACACCTTC. This codes for CASQQQGMNGYTF.

This chain uses TRBV23-1 with TRBJ2-5; 13 nucleotides agree with TRBD2. TRBV23-1 is annotated as an ORF whose role is uncertain. The CDR3 extends over 16 amino acids. The V and J ends lost 4 bases and 3 bases, in that order; junction bases with no gene match: 5. The CDR3: CASSPAGTSGEETQYF. CDR3 coding DNA: TGCGCCAGCAGTCCAGCTGGGACTAGCGGGGAAGAGACCCAGTACTTC.

The genes are TRBV7-9 and TRBJ2-2, with D maybe TRBD1 (6 bases). Germline values: CDR1 SEHNR, CDR2 FQNEAQ (reference sequence). The length of the CDR3 is 16 residues. The V end lost 3 bases, the J end lost 4 bases, and 15 bases lay between the germline ends. The CDR3 DNA sequence: TGTGCCAGCAGCTTTGTCCCAGGGGCAGGCACCGGGGAGCTGTTTTTT. Translation: CASSFVPGAGTGELFF.

This clone appeared once. The J gene is TRBJ2-7, the V gene TRBV9; D is undetermined. This CDR3 is built from 15 residues. Per the germline V gene, CDR1 is SGDLS and CDR2 is YYNGEE. V lost 0 bases and J lost 7, with 17 bases in between. CDR3 nucleotide sequence: TGTGCCAGCAGCGTAGGAGGAGACTCGGCGGCGGAGCAGTACTTC. Protein: CASSVGGDSAAEQYF. Full variable domain (missing parts from reference TRBV9 and TRBJ2-7): DSGVTQTPKHLITATGQRVTLRCSPRSGDLSVYWYQQSLDQGLQFLIQYYNGEERAKGNILERFSAQQFPDLHSELNLSSLELGDSALYFCASSVGGDSAAEQYFGPGTRLTVT.

The V gene is TRBV7-8, the J gene TRBJ1-1; D gene uncertain. CDR3 length equals 14 residues. V was trimmed by 6 bases and J by 2 bases, leaving 13 bases between them. The germline V gene has CDR1 SGHVS and CDR2 FQNEAQ. The CDR3 sequence is CASSPWRGNTEAFF. The CDR3 coding sequence is TGTGCCAGCAGTCCATGGCGGGGTAACACTGAAGCTTTCTTT.

The chain joins TRBV2 to TRBJ2-7; tentatively, D is TRBD1 or TRBD2 (5 bases each). This CDR3 contains 14 residues. V lost 5 bases and J lost 2, with 13 bases in between. The V gene's germline CDR1 is SNHLY and CDR2 FYNNEI. The CDR3 sequence is CASSQPLGAYEQYF. The CDR3 DNA follows: TGTGCCAGCAGTCAGCCACTAGGGGCCTACGAGCAGTACTTC.

This rearrangement joins TRBV10-3 to TRBJ2-5; either TRBD1 or TRBD2 may supply D (5 bases each). V was cut by 2 bases and J by 4 bases, with 17 bases left in between. This CDR3 is 16 amino acids long. Germline CDR1 reads ENHRY; CDR2 reads SYGVKD. In DNA, the CDR3 is TGTGCCATCAGTGAGCCGGGACCCGCCGAAAGAGAGACCCAGTACTTC. Amino acid sequence: CAISEPGPAERETQYF.

V usage is TRBV10-3 and J usage is TRBJ1-5, with a weak D call TRBD1 (5 bases). Trimming pared 3 bases from V and 3 bases from J, leaving 9 bases between. Germline CDR1 and CDR2: ENHRY and SYGVKD. CDR3 length equals 14 residues. The CDR3 sequence is CAISDGRVNQPQHF. The DNA of the CDR3 is TGTGCCATCAGTGATGGCAGGGTCAATCAGCCCCAGCATTTT.

V is TRBV6-5 and J is TRBJ2-3; D remains ambiguous. This CDR3 spans 14 amino acids. Trimming cost V 3 bases and J 0 bases, with 7 bases left between them. Germline lookup yields CDR1 MNHEY and CDR2 SVGAGI. The CDR3 loop reads CASSYGQSTDTQYF. For the CDR3, the DNA is TGTGCCAGCAGTTATGGGCAGAGCACAGATACGCAGTATTTT.

The chain is built from TRBV27 and TRBJ2-5; TRBD2 matches 14 bases. The CDR3 loop spans 16 amino acids. Trimming took 4 bases from V and 4 from J; bases not matched to a gene: 5. Germline CDR1 reads MNHEY; CDR2 reads SMNVEV (reference sequence). This CDR3 reads CASSYLGTSGGETQYF. CDR3 nucleotides: TGTGCCAGCAGTTACCTAGGGACTAGCGGGGGAGAGACCCAGTACTTC.

The chain combines TRBV7-2 with TRBJ2-7; D gene unclear. V lost 0 bases and J 0 bases, leaving 9 bases between the germline ends. Per the germline V gene, CDR1 is SGHTA and CDR2 is FQGNSA. This CDR3 has 15 residues. The CDR3 DNA is TGTGCCAGCAGCTTAGCGTCCGGCAGCTCCTACGAGCAGTACTTC. Translating it yields CASSLASGSSYEQYF.

This chain uses TRBV30 with TRBJ2-7, with 11 bases identical to TRBD2. The V segment lost 4 bases and the J segment 6 bases; nucleotides outside the gene matches: 11. The germline V gene encodes CDR1 GTSNPN and CDR2 SVGIG (reference sequence). The CDR3 spans 15 residues. This chain's CDR3 is CAWTPIAGGPLEQYF. The CDR3 nucleotides read TGTGCCTGGACCCCAATAGCGGGGGGGCCCCTCGAGCAGTACTTC.

This clone was observed a single time. This rearrangement joins TRBV29-1 to TRBJ2-1; a possible D gene is TRBD1 (5 bases). V was trimmed by 0 bases and J by 4 bases, leaving 10 bases between them. Germline V lookup: CDR1 SQVTM, CDR2 ANQGSEA. The CDR3 is 14 residues long. CDR3 residues: CSVEDGAVYNEQFF. The CDR3 DNA is TGCAGCGTTGAAGATGGGGCAGTTTACAATGAGCAGTTCTTC.

This clone was detected only once. This sequence joins TRBV4-3 and TRBJ2-1; D is undetermined. The CDR3 runs 16 residues. The germline V gene encodes CDR1 LGHNA and CDR2 YSLEER. Trimming removed 0 bases from V and 0 bases from J, with 9 bases in between. The CDR3 bases are TGCGCCAGCAGCCAAGAACAAGTATCCTCCTACAATGAGCAGTTCTTC. Translated: CASSQEQVSSYNEQFF.

The chain couples TRBV7-9 to TRBJ2-7; 7 bases align to TRBD1. CDR1 and CDR2 from the germline V gene are SEHNR and FQNEAQ (reference sequence). CDR3 length: 15 amino acids. V trimming: 4 bases; J trimming: 2 bases; junction bases outside the gene matches: 8. The CDR3 DNA is TGTGCCAGCAGCTCTGGGACAGATTTTCCCTACGAGCAGTACTTC. As protein: CASSSGTDFPYEQYF.

The rearrangement uses TRBV7-9 and TRBJ1-3; D is undetermined. Trimming removed 5 bases from V and 0 bases from J, with 23 bases in between. From germline, CDR1 is SEHNR and CDR2 FQNEAQ (reference sequence). The CDR3 totals 19 residues. CDR3 nucleotide sequence: TGTGCCAGCAGCGGCTCCGGCGTGTCCCGCTCTTTCTCTGGAAACACCATATATTTT. Its translation is CASSGSGVSRSFSGNTIYF.

The V gene is TRBV11-2, the J gene TRBJ2-5, with D perhaps TRBD2 (5 bases). From germline, CDR1 is SGHAT and CDR2 FQNNGV. The length of the CDR3 is 16 residues. Trimming took off 0 bases at V and 2 bases at J, with 13 bases between the two ends. This CDR3 reads CASSLDSTGLQETQYF. As DNA, the CDR3 is TGTGCCAGCAGCTTAGATTCCACGGGATTACAAGAGACCCAGTACTTC.

V and J are TRBV6-5 and TRBJ2-3, with TRBD2 as a possible D gene (6 bases). Per the germline V gene, CDR1 is MNHEY and CDR2 is SVGAGI. The CDR3 consists of 16 residues. Trimming pared 2 bases from V and 4 bases from J, leaving 16 bases between. CDR3 in amino acids: CASSYARVGGSDTQYF. DNA of the CDR3: TGTGCCAGCAGTTACGCGCGGGTGGGGGGTTCAGATACGCAGTATTTT.

The chain has TRBV29-1 and TRBJ2-7; D is possibly TRBD1 (6 bases). The CDR3 totals 12 residues. V was clipped by 2 bases and J by 5 bases, with 10 bases between them. Germline CDR1 reads SQVTM; CDR2 reads ANQGSEA. The chain's CDR3 is CSVESQGNEQYF. The DNA for the CDR3 is TGCAGCGTTGAAAGCCAGGGGAACGAGCAGTACTTC.

The chain is built from TRBV6-5 and TRBJ1-1, with D unclear. Per the germline V gene, CDR1 is MNHEY and CDR2 is SVGAGI. V lost 2 bases, J lost 1 base, and 8 bases lay in between. This CDR3 region has 14 residues. CDR3 amino acids: CASSYPGQNTEAFF. The CDR3 DNA is TGTGCCAGCAGTTACCCTGGCCAGAACACTGAAGCTTTCTTT.

The J gene is TRBJ2-7, the V gene TRBV20-1, with D uncertain. The CDR3 is 11 amino acids. Germline V gene sequence: CDR1 DFQATT, CDR2 SNEGSKA (reference sequence). V lost 6 bases and J lost 4, with 10 bases in between. The chain's CDR3 is CSALDHYEQYF. As DNA, the CDR3 is TGCAGTGCCCTGGACCATTACGAGCAGTACTTC.

The CDR3 DNA is TGCGCCAGCAGTGGCCTGGGGACAGATACGCAGTATTTT. Translated: CASSGLGTDTQYF. The J gene is TRBJ2-3, the V gene TRBV10-2; D unresolved. The germline gives CDR1 WSHSY, CDR2 SAAADI. This CDR3 comprises 13 residues. V was cut by 4 bases and J by 3 bases, with 8 bases left in between.

This clone was counted once. This same CDR3 is encoded by further DNA sequences in the sample. The chain carries TRBV6-5 and TRBJ1-1; D is ambiguous. Germline CDR1 MNHEY, CDR2 SVGAGI. Trimming removed 0 bases at V and 4 bases at J, with 3 bases between. This CDR3 has 12 residues. For the CDR3, the DNA is TGTGCCAGCAGTTACTCGCGCACTGAAGCTTTCTTT. This translates into CASSYSRTEAFF.

The chain has TRBV5-1 and TRBJ2-3, with 12 bases matching TRBD2. From germline, CDR1 is SGHRS and CDR2 YFSETQ. Germline trimming cut 4 bases from V and 4 bases from J; bases unmatched to any gene: 19. The CDR3 extends over 20 amino acids. The CDR3 sequence: CASSPQGHQGTSGFSDTQYF. The CDR3 DNA is TGCGCCAGCAGCCCCCAGGGACACCAGGGGACTAGCGGGTTCTCAGATACGCAGTATTTT. Based on the CDR3 plus reference TRBV5-1 and TRBJ2-3, the full variable domain is KAGVTQTPRYLIKTRGQQVTLSCSPISGHRSVSWYQQTPGQGLQFLFEYFSETQRNKGNFPGRFSGRQFSNSRSEMNVSTLELGDSALYLCASSPQGHQGTSGFSDTQYFGPGTRLTVL.

This clone was counted once. The chain combines TRBV2 with TRBJ2-2, with 11 bases matching TRBD1. The CDR3 runs to 15 residues. J gave up 4 bases and V 7 bases, and 5 bases lay outside the gene matches. CDR1 and CDR2 (germline): SNHLY, FYNNEI. In nucleotides, the CDR3 is TGTGCCAGCAAGGGACAGGGGGTGTCCACCGGGGAGCTGTTTTTT. Translated, it gives CASKGQGVSTGELFF.

V and J are TRBV2 and TRBJ2-7, with TRBD2 matching 11 bases. The ends lost 1 base at V and 0 bases at J; junction bases unmatched: 2. There are 16 residues in the CDR3. Germline CDR1 reads SNHLY; CDR2 reads FYNNEI. The DNA of the CDR3 is TGTGCCAGCAGTGAAGGACTAGCGGGGACCTCCTACGAGCAGTACTTC. This translates into CASSEGLAGTSYEQYF.

The CDR3 region is CSVEDSRGLEAGELFF. CDR3 in DNA: TGCAGCGTTGAAGATTCGCGGGGATTGGAGGCCGGGGAGCTGTTTTTT. V is TRBV29-1 and J is TRBJ2-2, with a weak D call TRBD2 (6 bases). CDR1 is SQVTM and CDR2 is ANQGSEA in the germline V gene. The V end was cut by 0 bases, the J end by 6 bases, with 17 bases between. The CDR3 contains 16 residues.